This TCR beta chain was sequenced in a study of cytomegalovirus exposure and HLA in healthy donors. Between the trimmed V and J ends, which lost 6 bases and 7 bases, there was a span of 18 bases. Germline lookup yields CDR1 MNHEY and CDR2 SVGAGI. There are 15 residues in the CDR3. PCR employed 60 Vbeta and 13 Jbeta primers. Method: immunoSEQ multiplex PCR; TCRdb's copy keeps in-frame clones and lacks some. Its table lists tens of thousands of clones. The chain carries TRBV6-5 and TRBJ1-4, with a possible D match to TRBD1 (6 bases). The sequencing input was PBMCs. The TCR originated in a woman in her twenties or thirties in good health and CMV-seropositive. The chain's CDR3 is CASSRPGGPAEKLFF. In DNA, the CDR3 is TGTGCCAGCAGCCGGCCGGGGGGGCCTGCTGAAAAACTGTTTTTT.